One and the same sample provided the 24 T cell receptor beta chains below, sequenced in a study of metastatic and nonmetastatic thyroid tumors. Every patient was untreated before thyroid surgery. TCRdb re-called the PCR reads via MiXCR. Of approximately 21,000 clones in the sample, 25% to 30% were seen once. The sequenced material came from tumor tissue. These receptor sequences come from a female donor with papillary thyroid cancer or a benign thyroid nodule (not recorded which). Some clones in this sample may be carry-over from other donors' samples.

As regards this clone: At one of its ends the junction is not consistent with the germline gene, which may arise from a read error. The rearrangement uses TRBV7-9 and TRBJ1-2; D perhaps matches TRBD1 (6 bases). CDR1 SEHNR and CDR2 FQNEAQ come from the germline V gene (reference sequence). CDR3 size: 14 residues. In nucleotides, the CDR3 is TGTGCCAGCATCTTAGGGGGGTACCACTATGGCTACACCTTC. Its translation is CASILGGYHYGYTF. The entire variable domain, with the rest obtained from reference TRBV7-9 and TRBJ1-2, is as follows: DTGVSQNPRHKITKRGQNVTFRCDPISEHNRLYWYRQTLGQGPEFLTYFQNEAQLEKSRLLSDRFSAERPKGSFSTLEIQRTEQGDSAMYLCASILGGYHYGYTFGSGTRLTVV.

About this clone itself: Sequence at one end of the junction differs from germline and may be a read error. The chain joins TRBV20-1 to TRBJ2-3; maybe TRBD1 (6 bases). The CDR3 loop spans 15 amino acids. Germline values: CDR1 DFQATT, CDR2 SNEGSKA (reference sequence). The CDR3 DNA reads TGCAGTGCTGGAGACCGGGGACACCTCACAGATACGCAGTATTTT. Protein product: CSAGDRGHLTDTQYF.

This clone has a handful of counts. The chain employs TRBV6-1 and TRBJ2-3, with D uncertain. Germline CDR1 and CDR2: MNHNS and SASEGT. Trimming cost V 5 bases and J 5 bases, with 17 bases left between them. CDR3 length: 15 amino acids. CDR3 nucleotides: TGTGCCAGCAGTCCCCTCGGTACGGGCTTAGATACGCAGTATTTT. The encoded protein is CASSPLGTGLDTQYF.

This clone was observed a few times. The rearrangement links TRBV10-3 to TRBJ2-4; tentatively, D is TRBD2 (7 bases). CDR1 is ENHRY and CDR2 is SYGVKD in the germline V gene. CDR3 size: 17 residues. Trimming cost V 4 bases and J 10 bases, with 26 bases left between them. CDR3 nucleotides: TGTGCCATCAGTGTCGGTATCGGGGGCTCGTCGGGAGGAATTCAGTACTTC. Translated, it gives CAISVGIGGSSGGIQYF.

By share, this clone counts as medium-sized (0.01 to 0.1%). CDR3 amino acids: CATSRDPLREQYF. The CDR3 nucleotides read TGTGCCACCAGCAGAGATCCCCTGCGAGAGCAGTACTTC. The gene calls are TRBV15 and TRBJ2-7; D remains unclear. The V and J ends lost 0 bases and 7 bases respectively, with 10 bases between them. The germline V gene has CDR1 LNHNV and CDR2 YYDKDF (reference sequence). The CDR3 runs 13 residues. The variable domain in full, completed from reference TRBV15 and TRBJ2-7, reads DAMVIQNPRYQVTQFGKPVTLSCSQTLNHNVMYWYQQKSSQAPKLLFHYYDKDFNNEADTPDNFQSRRPNTSFCFLDIRSPGLGDTAMYLCATSRDPLREQYFGPGTRLTVT.

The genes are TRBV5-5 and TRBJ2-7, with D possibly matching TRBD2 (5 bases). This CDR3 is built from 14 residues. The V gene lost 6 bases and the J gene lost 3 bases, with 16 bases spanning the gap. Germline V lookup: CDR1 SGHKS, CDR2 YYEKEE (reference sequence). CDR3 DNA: TGTGCCAGCATCCTGTGCCATGGGAGCTACGAGCAGTACTTC. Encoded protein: CASILCHGSYEQYF.

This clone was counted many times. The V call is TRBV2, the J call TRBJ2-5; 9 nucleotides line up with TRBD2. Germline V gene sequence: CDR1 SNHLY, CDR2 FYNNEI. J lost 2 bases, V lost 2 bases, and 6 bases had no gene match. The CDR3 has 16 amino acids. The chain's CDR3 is CASSESRRGGQETQYF. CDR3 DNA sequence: TGTGCCAGCAGTGAATCTAGGCGGGGGGGACAAGAGACCCAGTACTTC. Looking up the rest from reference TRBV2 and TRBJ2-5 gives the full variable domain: EPEVTQTPSHQVTQMGQEVILRCVPISNHLYFYWYRQILGQKVEFLVSFYNNEISEKSEIFDDQFSVERPDGSNFTLKIRSTKLEDSAMYFCASSESRRGGQETQYFGPGTRLLVL.

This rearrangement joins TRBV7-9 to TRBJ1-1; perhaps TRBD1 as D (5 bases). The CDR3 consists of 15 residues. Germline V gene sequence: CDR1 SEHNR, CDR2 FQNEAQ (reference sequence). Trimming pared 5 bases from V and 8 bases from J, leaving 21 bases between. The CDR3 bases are TGTGCCAGCAGCGGACGACAGTGCTTTTCATACGAAGCTTTCTTT. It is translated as CASSGRQCFSYEAFF.

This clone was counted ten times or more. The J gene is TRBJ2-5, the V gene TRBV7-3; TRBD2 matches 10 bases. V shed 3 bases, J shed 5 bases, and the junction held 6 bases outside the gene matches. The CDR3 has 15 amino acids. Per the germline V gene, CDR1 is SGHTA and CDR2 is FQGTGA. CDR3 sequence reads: CASSLSSGGGETQYF. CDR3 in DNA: TGTGCCAGCAGCTTGTCTAGCGGGGGTGGGGAGACCCAGTACTTC.

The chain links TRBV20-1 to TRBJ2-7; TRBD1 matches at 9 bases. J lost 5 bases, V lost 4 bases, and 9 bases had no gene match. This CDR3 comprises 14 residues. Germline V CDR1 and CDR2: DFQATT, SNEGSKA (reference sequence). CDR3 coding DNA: TGCAGTGCTACTCGGGACAGGGATATGAACGAGCAGTACTTC. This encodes CSATRDRDMNEQYF.

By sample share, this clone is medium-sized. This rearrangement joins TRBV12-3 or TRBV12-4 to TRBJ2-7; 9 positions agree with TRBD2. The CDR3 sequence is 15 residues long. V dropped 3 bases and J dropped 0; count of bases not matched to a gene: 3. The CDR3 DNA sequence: TGTGCCAGCAGTTTTGGCGGGGGGGCCTCCTACGAGCAGTACTTC. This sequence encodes CASSFGGGASYEQYF.

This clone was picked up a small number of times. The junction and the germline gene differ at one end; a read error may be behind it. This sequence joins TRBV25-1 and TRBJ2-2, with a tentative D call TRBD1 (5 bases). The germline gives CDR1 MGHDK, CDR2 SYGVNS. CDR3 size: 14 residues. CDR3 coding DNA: TGTTCCAGCAGTGCCCATCAGGGCCCCGTGGAGCTGTTTTTT. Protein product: CSSSAHQGPVELFF.

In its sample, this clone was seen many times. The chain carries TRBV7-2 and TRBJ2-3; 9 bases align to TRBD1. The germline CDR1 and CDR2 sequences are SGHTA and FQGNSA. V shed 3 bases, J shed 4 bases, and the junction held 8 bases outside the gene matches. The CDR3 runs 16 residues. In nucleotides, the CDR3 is TGTGCCAGCAGCTTCGGACAGGGGAGTGTAGCAGATACGCAGTATTTT. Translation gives CASSFGQGSVADTQYF.

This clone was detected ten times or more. CDR3 sequence reads: CASRILKFNLNYGYTF. CDR3 coding DNA: TGTGCCTCCCGAATCCTGAAATTTAACCTGAACTATGGCTACACCTTC. The V call is TRBV30, the J call TRBJ1-2; D unresolved. The CDR3 spans 16 residues. Trimming took off 7 bases at V and 2 bases at J, with 23 bases between the two ends. The germline V gene has CDR1 GTSNPN and CDR2 SVGIG (reference sequence).

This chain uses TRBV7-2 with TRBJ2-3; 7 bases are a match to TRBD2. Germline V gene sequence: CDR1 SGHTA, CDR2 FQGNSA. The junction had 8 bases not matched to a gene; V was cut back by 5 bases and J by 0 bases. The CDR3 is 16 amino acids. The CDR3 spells CASSPQLAVSTDTQYF. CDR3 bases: TGTGCCAGCAGCCCGCAGCTAGCGGTGAGCACAGATACGCAGTATTTT.

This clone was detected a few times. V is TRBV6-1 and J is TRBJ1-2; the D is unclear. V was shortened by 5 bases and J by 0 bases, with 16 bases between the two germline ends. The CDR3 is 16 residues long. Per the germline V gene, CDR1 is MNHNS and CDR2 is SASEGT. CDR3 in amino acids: CASSPYPGSSNYGYTF. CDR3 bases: TGTGCCAGCAGTCCTTACCCGGGATCATCTAACTATGGCTACACCTTC.

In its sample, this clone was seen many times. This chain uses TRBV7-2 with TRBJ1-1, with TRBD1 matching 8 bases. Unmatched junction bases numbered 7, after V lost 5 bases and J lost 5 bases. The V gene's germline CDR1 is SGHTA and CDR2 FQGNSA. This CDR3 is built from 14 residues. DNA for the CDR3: TGTGCCAGCAGCATCCAGACAGGGGATACTGAAGCTTTCTTT. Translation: CASSIQTGDTEAFF.

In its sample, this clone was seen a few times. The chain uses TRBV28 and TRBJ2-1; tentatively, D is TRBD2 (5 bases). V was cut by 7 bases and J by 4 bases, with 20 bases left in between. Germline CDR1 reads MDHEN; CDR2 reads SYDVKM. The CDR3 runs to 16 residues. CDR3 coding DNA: TGTGCCAGCATTTCTAAATCCCTATCGGGGTACAATGAGCAGTTCTTC. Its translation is CASISKSLSGYNEQFF.

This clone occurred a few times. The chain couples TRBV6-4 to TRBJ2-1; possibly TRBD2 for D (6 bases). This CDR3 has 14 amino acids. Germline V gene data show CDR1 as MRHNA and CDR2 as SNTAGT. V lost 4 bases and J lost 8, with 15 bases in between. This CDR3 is CASSGDSGSDEQFF. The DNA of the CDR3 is TGTGCCAGCAGTGGGGACTCTGGGTCGGATGAGCAGTTCTTC.

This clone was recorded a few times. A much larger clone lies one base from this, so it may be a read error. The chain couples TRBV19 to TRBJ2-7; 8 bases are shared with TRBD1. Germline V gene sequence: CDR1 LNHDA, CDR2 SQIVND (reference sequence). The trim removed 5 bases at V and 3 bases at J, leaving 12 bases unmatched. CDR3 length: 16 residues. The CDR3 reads CASSPLGQGSGYEQYF. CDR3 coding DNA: TGTGCCAGTAGTCCCCTTGGACAGGGTAGCGGCTACGAGCAGTACTTC.

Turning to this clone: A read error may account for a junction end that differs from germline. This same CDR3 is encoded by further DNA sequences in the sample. The chain's CDR3 is CATSSGRGRIGELFF. CDR3 in DNA: TGTGCCACTAGCAGCGGGAGGGGTCGCATCGGGGAGCTGTTTTTT. This chain uses TRBV15 with TRBJ2-2; 10 bases are shared with TRBD2. Germline CDR1 LNHNV, CDR2 YYDKDF (reference sequence). This CDR3 comprises 15 residues.

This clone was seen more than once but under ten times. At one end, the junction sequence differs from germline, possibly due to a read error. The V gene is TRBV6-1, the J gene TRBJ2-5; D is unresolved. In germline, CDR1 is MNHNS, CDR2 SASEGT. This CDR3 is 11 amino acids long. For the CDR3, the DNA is TGTGCCAGCAACACACACGAGACACAGTACTTC. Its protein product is CASNTHETQYF.

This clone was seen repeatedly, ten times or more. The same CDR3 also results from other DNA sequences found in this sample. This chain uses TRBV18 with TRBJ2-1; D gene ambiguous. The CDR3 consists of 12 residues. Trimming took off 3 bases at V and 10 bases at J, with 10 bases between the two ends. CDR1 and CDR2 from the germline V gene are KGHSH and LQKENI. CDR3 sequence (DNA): TGTGCCAGCTCACCGAATATAGGGGAGCAGTTCTTC. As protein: CASSPNIGEQFF.

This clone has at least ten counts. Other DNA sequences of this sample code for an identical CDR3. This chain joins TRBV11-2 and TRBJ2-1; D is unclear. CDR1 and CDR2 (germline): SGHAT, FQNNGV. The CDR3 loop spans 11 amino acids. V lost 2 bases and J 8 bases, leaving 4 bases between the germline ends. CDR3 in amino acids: CASSLWDEQFF. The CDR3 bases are TGTGCCAGCAGCTTATGGGATGAGCAGTTCTTC.